These T cell receptor beta chains were read from a single sample in a study of cytomegalovirus exposure and HLA in healthy donors. Some clones are missing from TCRdb's copy, which holds only in-frame ones; the method was immunoSEQ multiplex PCR. The sample has some 190,000 clones; around three quarters are singletons. Material for sequencing was PBMCs. The receptors were sampled from a woman aged 25 to 39 in good health and CMV-seronegative. CDR3s include the opening cysteine and the closing phenylalanine or tryptophan. A D gene is named only where the DNA matches it firmly. Not every row has a clone size; where given, it reads once, few, many or a size class.

-	TRBV12-5	TRBJ2-5	-	CASGLAPGQGTQYF	TGTGCTAGTGGTTTGGCCCCGGGACAAGGGACCCAGTACTTC
-	TRBV7-2	TRBJ2-5	-	CASSLGGGLETQYF	TGTGCCAGCAGCTTAGGTGGGGGCCTAGAGACCCAGTACTTC
-	TRBV7-8	TRBJ1-2	-	CASSPGDGYTF	TGTGCCAGCAGCCCCGGAGATGGCTACACCTTC
-	TRBV5-6	TRBJ2-5	once	CASSSSAREWETQYF	TGTGCCAGCAGCTCCTCTGCTCGGGAATGGGAGACCCAGTACTTC
-	TRBV27	TRBJ2-2	-	CASSSPGLNTGELFF	TGTGCCAGCAGTTCCCCGGGATTGAACACCGGGGAGCTGTTTTTT
TRBD2	TRBV27	TRBJ2-1	-	CASSLAGLAGMEFF	TGTGCCAGCAGCTTGGCGGGACTAGCGGGGATGGAGTTCTTC
TRBD1	TRBV2	TRBJ1-2	-	CASSLDRGLGYGYTF	TGTGCCAGCAGTCTCGACAGGGGGCTTGGATATGGCTACACCTTC
TRBD1	TRBV2	TRBJ1-2	few	CASSNPGQIGYTF	TGTGCCAGCAGTAATCCGGGACAGATTGGCTACACCTTC
-	TRBV6-4	TRBJ2-6	few	CASAGTHSGANVLTF	TGTGCCAGCGCGGGCACCCACTCTGGGGCCAACGTCCTGACTTTC
TRBD2	TRBV7-6	TRBJ2-3	-	CASSSLAGGLVDTQYF	TGTGCCAGCAGCTCGCTAGCGGGGGGGCTGGTAGATACGCAGTATTTT
-	TRBV30	TRBJ1-1	-	CAWRALPPVPETFF	TGTGCCTGGAGAGCCCTCCCCCCTGTCCCTGAGACTTTCTTT
-	TRBV6-6	TRBJ2-2	-	CASSPYRVTGELFF	TGTGCCAGCAGTCCATACAGGGTGACCGGGGAGCTGTTTTTT
-	TRBV9	TRBJ2-3	-	CASSAADWPGDTQYF	TGTGCCAGCAGCGCCGCGGACTGGCCCGGGGATACGCAGTATTTT
TRBD1	TRBV4-2	TRBJ2-1	-	CASSQGGQGDNEQFF	TGTGCCAGCAGCCAAGGGGGACAGGGGGACAATGAGCAGTTCTTC
TRBD2	TRBV18	TRBJ2-1	-	CASSPSGGDNEQFF	TGTGCCAGCTCACCGAGCGGGGGGGACAATGAGCAGTTCTTC
-	TRBV6-5	TRBJ1-2	-	CASQYGYTF	TGTGCCAGCCAATATGGCTACACCTTC
TRBD1	TRBV2	TRBJ2-1	-	CASSGQVQLEQFF	TGTGCCAGCAGCGGACAGGTACAGCTGGAGCAGTTCTTC
-	TRBV9	TRBJ2-1	-	CASSVGGSYNEQFF	TGTGCCAGCAGCGTAGGCGGGTCCTACAATGAGCAGTTCTTC
-	TRBV7-3	TRBJ1-1	few	CASSPGGTEAFF	TGTGCCAGCAGCCCCGGCGGCACTGAAGCTTTCTTT
-	TRBV2	TRBJ1-2	-	CASTDGVDYGYTF	TGTGCCAGCACCGACGGGGTCGACTATGGCTACACCTTC
TRBD1	TRBV4-2	TRBJ1-2	-	CASSQDRDRGDGYTF	TGTGCCAGCAGCCAGGACCGGGACAGGGGAGATGGCTACACCTTC
-	TRBV30	TRBJ1-1	few	CAWSVQWNTEAFF	TGTGCCTGGAGTGTACAGTGGAACACTGAAGCTTTCTTT
-	TRBV10-3	TRBJ1-5	-	CAISESNPGNQPQHF	TGTGCCATCAGTGAGTCGAACCCGGGCAATCAGCCCCAGCATTTT
TRBD1	TRBV15	TRBJ2-2	-	CATSRPFGQGYFGELFF	TGTGCCACCAGCAGACCGTTCGGACAGGGGTATTTCGGGGAGCTGTTTTTT
-	TRBV5-1	TRBJ2-3	-	CASSYRTVTDTQYF	TGCGCCAGCAGCTACCGGACAGTCACAGATACGCAGTATTTT
-	TRBV7-2	TRBJ1-1	-	CASSLRMGAAAFF	TGTGCCAGCAGCTTGAGGATGGGAGCGGCCGCTTTCTTT
-	TRBV5-3	TRBJ1-4	few	CARSLEGEGGEKLFF	TGTGCCAGAAGCTTGGAGGGAGAGGGAGGAGAAAAACTGTTTTTT
-	TRBV7-6	TRBJ1-2	-	CASSLGELGYGYTF	TGTGCCAGCAGCTTAGGGGAGTTGGGCTATGGCTACACCTTC
TRBD1	TRBV29-1	TRBJ1-5	-	CSAGQGVNQPQHF	TGCAGCGCAGGACAGGGGGTGAATCAGCCCCAGCATTTT
-	TRBV5-4	TRBJ1-2	-	CASSLDGGSTYGYTF	TGTGCCAGCAGCTTGGACGGGGGGTCCACCTATGGCTACACCTTC
TRBD2	TRBV10-3	TRBJ2-3	few	CAISDFLGRGRDTDTQYF	TGTGCCATCAGTGATTTTCTTGGGCGGGGGAGGGACACAGATACGCAGTATTTT